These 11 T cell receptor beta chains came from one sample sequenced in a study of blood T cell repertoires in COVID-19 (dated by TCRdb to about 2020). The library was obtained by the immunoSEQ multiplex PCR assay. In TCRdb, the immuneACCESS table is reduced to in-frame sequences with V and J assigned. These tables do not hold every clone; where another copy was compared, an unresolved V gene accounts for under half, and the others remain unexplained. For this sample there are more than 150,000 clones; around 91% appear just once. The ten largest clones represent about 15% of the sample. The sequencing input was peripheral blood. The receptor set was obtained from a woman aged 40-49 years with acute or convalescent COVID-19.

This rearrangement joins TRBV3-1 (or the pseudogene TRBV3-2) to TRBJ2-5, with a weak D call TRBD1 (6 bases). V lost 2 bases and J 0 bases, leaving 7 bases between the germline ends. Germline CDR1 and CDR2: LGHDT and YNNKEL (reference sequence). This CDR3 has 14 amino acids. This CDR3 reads CASSQTGNQETQYF. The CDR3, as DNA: TGTGCCAGCAGCCAAACAGGGAACCAAGAGACCCAGTACTTC.

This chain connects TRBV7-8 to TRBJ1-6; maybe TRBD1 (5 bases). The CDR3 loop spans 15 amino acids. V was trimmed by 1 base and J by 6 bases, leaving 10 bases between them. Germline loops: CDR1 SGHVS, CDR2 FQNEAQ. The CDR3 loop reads CASSLGQGLNSPLHF. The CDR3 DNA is TGTGCCAGCAGCTTAGGGCAGGGACTTAATTCACCCCTCCACTTT.

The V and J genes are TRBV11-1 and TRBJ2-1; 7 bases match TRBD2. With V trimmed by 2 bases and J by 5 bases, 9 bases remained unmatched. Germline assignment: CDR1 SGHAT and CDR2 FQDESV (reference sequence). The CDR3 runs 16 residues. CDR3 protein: CASSLKAGVWDNEQFF. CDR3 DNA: TGTGCCAGCAGCTTAAAGGCGGGAGTTTGGGACAATGAGCAGTTCTTC.

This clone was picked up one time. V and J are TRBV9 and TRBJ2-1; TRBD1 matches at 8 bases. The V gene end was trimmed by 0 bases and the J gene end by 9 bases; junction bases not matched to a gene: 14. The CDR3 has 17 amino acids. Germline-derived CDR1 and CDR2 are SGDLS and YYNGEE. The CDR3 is CASSVASGTGPFFEQFF. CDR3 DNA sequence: TGTGCCAGCAGCGTAGCTTCCGGGACAGGTCCCTTTTTTGAGCAGTTCTTC. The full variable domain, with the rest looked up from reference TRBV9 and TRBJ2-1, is DSGVTQTPKHLITATGQRVTLRCSPRSGDLSVYWYQQSLDQGLQFLIQYYNGEERAKGNILERFSAQQFPDLHSELNLSSLELGDSALYFCASSVASGTGPFFEQFFGPGTRLTVL.

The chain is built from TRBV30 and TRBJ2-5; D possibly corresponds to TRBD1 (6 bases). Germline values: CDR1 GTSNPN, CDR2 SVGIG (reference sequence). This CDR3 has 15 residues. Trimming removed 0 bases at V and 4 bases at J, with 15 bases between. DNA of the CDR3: TGTGCCTGGAGTGTACTGGGCAGGGGCGGAGAGACCCAGTACTTC. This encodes CAWSVLGRGGETQYF.

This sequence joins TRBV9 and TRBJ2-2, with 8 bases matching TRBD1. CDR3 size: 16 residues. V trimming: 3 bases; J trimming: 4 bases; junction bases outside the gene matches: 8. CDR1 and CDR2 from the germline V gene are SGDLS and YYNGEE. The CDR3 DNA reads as TGTGCCAGCAGCGATCGGACAGGGAGAGGCACCGGGGAGCTGTTTTTT. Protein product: CASSDRTGRGTGELFF.

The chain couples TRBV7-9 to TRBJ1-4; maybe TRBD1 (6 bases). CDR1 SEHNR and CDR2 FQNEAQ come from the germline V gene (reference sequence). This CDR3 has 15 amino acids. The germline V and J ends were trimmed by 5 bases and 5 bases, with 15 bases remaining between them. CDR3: CASSGIRQENEKLFF. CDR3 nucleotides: TGTGCCAGCAGCGGGATAAGACAGGAAAATGAAAAACTGTTTTTT.

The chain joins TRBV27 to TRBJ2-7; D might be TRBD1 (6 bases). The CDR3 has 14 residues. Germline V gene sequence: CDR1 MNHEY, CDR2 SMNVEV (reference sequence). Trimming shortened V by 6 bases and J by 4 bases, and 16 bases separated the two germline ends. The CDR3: CASRTGTAAYEQYF. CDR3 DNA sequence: TGTGCCAGCAGGACAGGTACCGCGGCTTACGAGCAGTACTTC.

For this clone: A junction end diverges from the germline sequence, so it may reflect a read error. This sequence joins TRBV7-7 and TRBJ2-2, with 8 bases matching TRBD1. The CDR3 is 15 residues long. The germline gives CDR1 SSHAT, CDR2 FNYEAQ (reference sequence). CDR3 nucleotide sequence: TGTGCTAGCAGCCCAGTGGACAGGGTAGTTGGGGAGCTGTTTTTT. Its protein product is CASSPVDRVVGELFF.

The CDR3 bases are TGTGCCAGCAGCCTGGACAGGGAGAGCACCGGGGAGCTGTTTTTT. Translating gives CASSLDRESTGELFF. The chain is built from TRBV7-2 and TRBJ2-2, with 8 bases that match TRBD1. With 5 bases clipped from V and 4 bases from J, the junction kept 6 bases outside the gene matches. In germline, CDR1 is SGHTA, CDR2 FQGNSA. The CDR3 is made up of 15 amino acids.

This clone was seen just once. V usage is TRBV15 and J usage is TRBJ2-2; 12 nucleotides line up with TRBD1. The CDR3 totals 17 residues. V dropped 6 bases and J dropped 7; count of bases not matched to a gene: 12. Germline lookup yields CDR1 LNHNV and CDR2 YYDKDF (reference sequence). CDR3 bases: TGTGCCACCAGTACCGGGACAGGGGGCGTCATTGGCGGGGAGCTGTTTTTT. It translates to CATSTGTGGVIGGELFF.